This record looks at one TCR beta chain sequence and its context. The antigen it recognizes is unknown. Per-nucleotide qualities are absent, and no much larger clonotype sits a single base away. The sample comes from a study of blood T cell repertoires in COVID-19 (dated by TCRdb to 2020 to 2021). In the study overall: Collaborator samples came from the United States, Italy and Spain and covered acute and convalescent phases of COVID-19. The dataset comprised deeply sampled blood TCRbeta repertoires from subjects exposed to, actively infected with, or recovered from COVID-19. The material from the prospective study consisted of cDNA or gDNA derived from T cells, B-cell-depleted T cells, or PBMCs. The repertoires were released in a freely available public database meant as a resource for research on the immune response to SARS-CoV-2. Nearly every sample came with metadata listing a de-identified subject ID, COVID-19 status, age in years and sex. Samples were obtained from the ongoing ImmuneRACE study (first 160 participants) and from over a thousand subjects provided by 6 global collaborators. HLA class I and class II types, where available, came from metadata supplied by the sample provider rather than from assay-based typing. The research as a whole found: The quantity of clinical and demographic metadata differed by source and by participant and was supplied without curation.

TCRbeta CDR3 regions were amplified from genomic DNA using the immunoSEQ Assay, a bias-controlled multiplex PCR. In the original analysis: Within the assay, amplification of reference gene primers was used to estimate how many nucleated cells each sample contained. To quantify the absolute abundance of each unique TCRbeta CDR3 rearrangement, sequence reads were collapsed and filtered. For each sample, productive Simpson clonality was calculated by taking the square root of Simpson's diversity index across productive rearrangements. TCRdb carries this immuneACCESS record with in-frame sequences only. Its versions omit some clonotypes, under half of them owing to an unresolved V gene in the studies checked, with the rest unexplained. V and J calls plus clone size are reproduced from that table; the DNA served to infer D and trimming. The sample yields approximately 190,000 clones; approximately 84% were counted once. Approximately 5.1% of the sample lies in the top ten.

Each collaborating institution followed its own protocols to collect whole blood in K2EDTA tubes. For TCRbeta analysis, collaborators shipped samples as frozen whole blood, isolated PBMCs, or DNA extracted from either of those sample types. Per the germline V gene, SQVTM is the CDR1 and ANQGSEA is the CDR2. The CDR3 goes from the cysteine to the phenylalanine over 12 residues. Just the 36-base CDR3 DNA is kept, in frame starting at base 1. Relative to germline, V is missing 5 bases and J is missing 5 bases, with 2 bases of the junction outside any gene match. The sample was peripheral blood. The sequence was collected from a woman aged 70-85 years with active or convalescent COVID-19. Recombination joined TRBV29-1 with TRBJ2-5, with TRBD1 identical over 10 junction bases. The bases read TGCAGCGTTACGGACAGGGGGGAGACCCAGTACTTC. Protein translation: CSVTDRGETQYF. Here the CDR3 is joined to the reference TRBV29-1 and TRBJ2-5 genes, and the full variable domain is: SAVISQKPSRDICQRGTSLTIQCQVDSQVTMMFWYRQQPGQSLTLIATANQGSEATYESGFVIDKFPISRPNLTFSTLTVSNMSPEDSSIYLCSVTDRGETQYFGPGTRLLVL.